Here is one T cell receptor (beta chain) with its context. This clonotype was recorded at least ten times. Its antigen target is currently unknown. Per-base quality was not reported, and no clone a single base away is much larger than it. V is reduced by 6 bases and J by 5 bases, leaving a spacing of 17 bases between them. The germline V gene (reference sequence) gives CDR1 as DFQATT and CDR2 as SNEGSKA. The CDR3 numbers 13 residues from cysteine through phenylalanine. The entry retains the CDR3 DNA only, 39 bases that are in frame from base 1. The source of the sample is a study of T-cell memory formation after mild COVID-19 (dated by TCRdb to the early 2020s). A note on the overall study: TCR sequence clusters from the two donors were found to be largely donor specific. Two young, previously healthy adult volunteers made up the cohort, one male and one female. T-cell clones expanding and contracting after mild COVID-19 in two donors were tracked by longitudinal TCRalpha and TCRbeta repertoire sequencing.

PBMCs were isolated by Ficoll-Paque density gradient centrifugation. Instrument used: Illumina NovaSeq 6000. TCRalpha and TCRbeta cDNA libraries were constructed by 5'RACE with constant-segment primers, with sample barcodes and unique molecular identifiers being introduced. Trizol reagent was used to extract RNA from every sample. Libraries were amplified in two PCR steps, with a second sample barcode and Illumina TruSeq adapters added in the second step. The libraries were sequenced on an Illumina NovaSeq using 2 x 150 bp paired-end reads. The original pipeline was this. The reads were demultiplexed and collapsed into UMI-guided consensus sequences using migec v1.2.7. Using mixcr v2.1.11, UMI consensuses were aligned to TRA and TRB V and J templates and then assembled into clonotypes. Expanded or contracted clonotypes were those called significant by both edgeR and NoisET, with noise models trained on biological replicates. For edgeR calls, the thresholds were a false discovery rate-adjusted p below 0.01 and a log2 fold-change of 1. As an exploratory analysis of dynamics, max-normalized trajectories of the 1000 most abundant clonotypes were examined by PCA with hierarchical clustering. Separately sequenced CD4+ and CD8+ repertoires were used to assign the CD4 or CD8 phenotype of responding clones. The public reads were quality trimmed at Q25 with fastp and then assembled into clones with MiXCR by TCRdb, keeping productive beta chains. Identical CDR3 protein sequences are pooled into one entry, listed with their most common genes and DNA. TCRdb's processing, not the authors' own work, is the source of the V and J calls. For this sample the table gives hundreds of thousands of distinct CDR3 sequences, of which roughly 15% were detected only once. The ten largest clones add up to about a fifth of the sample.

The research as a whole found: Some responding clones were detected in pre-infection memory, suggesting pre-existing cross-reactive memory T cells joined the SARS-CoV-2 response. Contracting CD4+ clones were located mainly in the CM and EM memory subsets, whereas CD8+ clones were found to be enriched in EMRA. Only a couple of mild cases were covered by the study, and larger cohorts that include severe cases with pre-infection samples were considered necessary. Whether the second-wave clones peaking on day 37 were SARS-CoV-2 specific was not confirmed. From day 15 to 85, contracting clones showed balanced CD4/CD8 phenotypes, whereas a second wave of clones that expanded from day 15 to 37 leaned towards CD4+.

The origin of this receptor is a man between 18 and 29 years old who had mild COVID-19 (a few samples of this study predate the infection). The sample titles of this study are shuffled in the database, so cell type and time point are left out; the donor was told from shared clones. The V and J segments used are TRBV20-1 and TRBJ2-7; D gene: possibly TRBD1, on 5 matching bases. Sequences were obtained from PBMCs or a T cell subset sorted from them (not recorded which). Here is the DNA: TGCAGTGCACCTTTACAGGACCGCGACGAGCAGTACTTC. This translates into CSAPLQDRDEQYF.